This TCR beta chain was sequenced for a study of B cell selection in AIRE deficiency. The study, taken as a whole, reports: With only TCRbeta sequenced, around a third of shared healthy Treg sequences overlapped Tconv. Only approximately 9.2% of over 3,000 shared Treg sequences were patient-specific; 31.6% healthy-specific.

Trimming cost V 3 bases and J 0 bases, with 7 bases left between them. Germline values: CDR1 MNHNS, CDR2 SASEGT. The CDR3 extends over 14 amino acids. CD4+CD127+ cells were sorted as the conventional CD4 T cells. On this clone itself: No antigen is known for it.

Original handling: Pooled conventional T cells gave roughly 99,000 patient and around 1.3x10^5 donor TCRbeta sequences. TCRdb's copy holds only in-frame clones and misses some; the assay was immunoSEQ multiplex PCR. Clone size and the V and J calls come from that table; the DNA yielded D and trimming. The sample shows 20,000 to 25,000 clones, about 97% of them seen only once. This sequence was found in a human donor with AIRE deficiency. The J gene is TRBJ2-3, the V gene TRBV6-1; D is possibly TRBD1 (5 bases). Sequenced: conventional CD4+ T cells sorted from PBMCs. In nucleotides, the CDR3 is TGTGCCAGCAGTGAGACAGCAAGCACAGATACGCAGTATTTT. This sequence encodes CASSETASTDTQYF.